Sequencing of this TCR beta chain was carried out in a study of blood T cell repertoires in COVID-19. Overall study context: Both acute and convalescent COVID-19 samples were obtained from the United States, Italy and Spain.

CDR3 length equals 12 residues. The germline V gene has CDR1 LNHDA and CDR2 SQIVND (reference sequence). The ends were cut back, 3 bases at V and 5 bases at J, with 7 bases in the middle. Repertoires were generated with immunoSEQ multiplex PCR, while TCRdb's copy carries only in-frame clones and drops some. The sample consists of 190,000 or so clones, under 90% of them appearing once. The V and J genes are TRBV19 and TRBJ1-1; D not certain. Sequencing input: peripheral blood. The receptor's source is a man aged 35 to 55 with acute or convalescent COVID-19. In DNA form, the CDR3 reads TGTGCCAGTAGTATGGGCCGGACTGAAGCTTTCTTT. It yields the protein CASSMGRTEAFF. The variable domain in full, with the rest retrieved from reference TRBV19 and TRBJ1-1, is DGGITQSPKYLFRKEGQNVTLSCEQNLNHDAMYWYRQDPGQGLRLIYYSQIVNDFQKGDIAEGYSVSREKKESFPLTVTSAQKNPTAFYLCASSMGRTEAFFGQGTRLTVV.